This is a list of T cell receptor beta chains from one sample in a study of T-cell reconstitution after alpha-beta-depleted transplantation in children. TCRdb reprocessed the PCR reads via MiXCR and lists one record per CDR3 protein. The sample consists of about 210,000 distinct CDR3 sequences, approximately 15% of them appearing once. The sample in question was PBMCs, mostly from graft donor cells, obtained 360 days after TCRalphabeta/CD19-depleted stem cell transplant. These receptors all stem from a male patient aged 2 to 10 who had a stem cell transplant for acute lymphoblastic leukemia, so the T cells may come from the graft donor. Both conserved end residues are part of each CDR3. The D gene is left open where the match is weak. The size of a clone is reported for some rows only, either as once, few or many, or as a class for expanded clones.

>TRBJ2-3|-|TRBV27|-
TGTGCCAGCAGTTCTGCGGCTAGCACAGATACGCAGTATTTT
CASSSAASTDTQYF
>TRBJ2-5|-|TRBV12-3/TRBV12-4|few
TGTGCCAGCAGTAGACAGGGAGGCCCGGAAGAGACCCAGTACTTC
CASSRQGGPEETQYF
>TRBJ2-3|-|TRBV6-5|-
TGTGCCAGCAGTTTCAAACAGGAGACAGATACGCAGTATTTT
CASSFKQETDTQYF
>TRBJ1-1|TRBD1|TRBV5-1|few
TGCGCCAGCAGACCTGACAGGGAGGGCACTGAAGCTTTCTTT
CASRPDREGTEAFF
>TRBJ1-1|-|TRBV5-1|few
TGCGCCAGCAGCTTGATGGGGGAGGGGAACACTGAAGCTTTCTTT
CASSLMGEGNTEAFF
>TRBJ2-7|-|TRBV29-1|few
TGCAGCGTTGTCCCAGGGTTAGCCGACGAGCAGTACTTC
CSVVPGLADEQYF
>TRBJ2-3|TRBD2|TRBV12-3/TRBV12-4|few
TGTGCCAGCAGTTTTGGGACTAGACAAGATACGCAGTATTTT
CASSFGTRQDTQYF
>TRBJ2-1|TRBD2|TRBV2|few
TGTGCCAGCAGTGGGACTAGCGGGGTAGTGGGCGAGCAGTTCTTC
CASSGTSGVVGEQFF
>TRBJ1-5|TRBD1|TRBV20-1|-
TGCAGTGCCTCAAGACAGGGCCCGGGTCAGCCCCAGCATTTT
CSASRQGPGQPQHF
>TRBJ2-3|-|TRBV5-1|-
TGCGCCAGCAGCTTCACAACAGATACGCAGTATTTT
CASSFTTDTQYF
>TRBJ2-3|-|TRBV4-1|few
TGCGCCAGCAGCGGGTTCACGGTACAGACGACAGATACGCAGTATTTT
CASSGFTVQTTDTQYF
>TRBJ2-2|-|TRBV6-2/TRBV6-3|-
TGTGCCAGCACCGCTCGGGGGCTGGCCGGGGAGCTGTTTTTT
CASTARGLAGELFF
>TRBJ2-2|TRBD2|TRBV4-3|few
TGCGCCAGCAGCGCAGATCCTGTAGCGGGAGGGCCGAACACCGGGGAGCTGTTTTTT
CASSADPVAGGPNTGELFF
>TRBJ2-5|TRBD1|TRBV20-1|-
TGCAGTGCCAGAGGGGGCGGGGAGACCCAGTACTTC
CSARGGGETQYF
>TRBJ1-1|-|TRBV3-1|few
TGTGCCAGCAGCGAGGGTGGGTACACTGAAGCTTTCTTT
CASSEGGYTEAFF
>TRBJ1-1|-|TRBV20-1|-
TGCAGTGCTAGAGGACGTACGGGCACTGAAGCTTTCTTT
CSARGRTGTEAFF
>TRBJ2-1|-|TRBV11-2|-
TGTGCCAGCAGCTTTCGAGGCCTACCCTACAATGAGCAGTTCTTC
CASSFRGLPYNEQFF
>TRBJ2-7|-|TRBV6-2/TRBV6-3|-
TGTGCCAGCAGTCATGGGGGAGGCACAAGCGAGCAGTACTTC
CASSHGGGTSEQYF
>TRBJ2-1|TRBD2|TRBV6-1|many
TGTGCCAGCAGCCTAAGGGGGAGGAGCGGGGGCACTTACAATGAGCAGTTCTTC
CASSLRGRSGGTYNEQFF
>TRBJ2-1|TRBD2|TRBV15|-
TGTGCCACCAGCAGAGATCCGGGGGAGGGCTCCTACAATGAGCAGTTCTTC
CATSRDPGEGSYNEQFF
>TRBJ1-2|TRBD1|TRBV6-1|-
TGTGCCAGCAGCGTCCCGACAGGGGAAGATGGCTACACCTTC
CASSVPTGEDGYTF
>TRBJ1-1|-|TRBV29-1|-
TGCAGCGTCCCTCTTCTTGGGAACACTGAAGCTTTCTTT
CSVPLLGNTEAFF
>TRBJ1-2|-|TRBV20-1|many
TGCAGTGCGTCGGGACTGAACTATGGCTACACCTTC
CSASGLNYGYTF
>TRBJ2-7|-|TRBV12-3/TRBV12-4|-
TGTGCCAGCAGTTTAGTGTATCTCGAGCAGTACTTC
CASSLVYLEQYF
>TRBJ1-1|-|TRBV6-2/TRBV6-3|-
TGTGCCAGCAGTTACACAGAGAAGAACACTGAAGCTTTCTTT
CASSYTEKNTEAFF
>TRBJ2-3|-|TRBV3-1|-
TGTGCCAGCAGCCAAGAGGTCCGAACAGATACGCAGTATTTT
CASSQEVRTDTQYF
>TRBJ1-1|TRBD1|TRBV12-3/TRBV12-4|many
TGTGCCAGCAGTCGGACAGGACCGAACACTGAAGCTTTCTTT
CASSRTGPNTEAFF
>TRBJ2-5|-|TRBV20-1|-
TGCAGTGCTAGGTCGGATAGGGCGGTCTCCCCACAAGAGACCCAGTACTTC
CSARSDRAVSPQETQYF
>TRBJ2-2|TRBD1|TRBV5-1|once
TGCGCCAGCAGCCCGGGACAGACGAACACCGGGGAGCTGTTTTTT
CASSPGQTNTGELFF
>TRBJ1-1|TRBD1|TRBV6-5|-
TGTGCCAGCAGTTACCGGAGGGGGCCGGGCACTGAAGCTTTCTTT
CASSYRRGPGTEAFF